What follows are 5 T cell receptor beta chains derived from one specimen sequenced in a study of human T cells and chemical hapten exposure. Using its own MiXCR run on the RACE reads, TCRdb lists one record per CDR3 protein. This sample has more than 95,000 distinct CDR3 sequences, with 27% found just once. Time point: patch test 3, about 24 weeks after DPC sensitization. Noted treatment: therapeutic diphenylcyclopropenone sensitization with weekly scalp DPC. This specimen was whole blood, taken in connection with sensitization to the hapten diphenylcyclopropenone (DPC). Every receptor here comes from a man aged 40-55 years with alopecia areata. Some clones in this sample may be carry-over from other donors' samples.

This clonotype was found a few times. The chain couples TRBV7-2 to TRBJ1-1, with D maybe TRBD1 (5 bases). The CDR3 is 11 residues long. Per germline, CDR1 SGHTA and CDR2 FQGNSA. Deletions cut 5 bases from V and 6 bases from J, with 7 bases between. CDR3 coding DNA: TGTGCCAGCAGCCCCAGGGCTGAAGCTTTCTTT. Translation gives CASSPRAEAFF.

The table lists this clonotype with a few counts. The rearrangement links TRBV5-5 to TRBJ2-7, with 10 bases matching TRBD1. The J segment lost 3 bases and the V segment lost 2 bases, leaving 11 bases of the junction unmatched. The CDR3 sequence is 17 residues long. The germline CDR1 and CDR2 sequences are SGHKS and YYEKEE (reference sequence). In DNA form, the CDR3 reads TGTGCCAGCAGCTTTTCACCTGGGACAGGGGCGAACTACGAGCAGTACTTC. Protein: CASSFSPGTGANYEQYF.

This clonotype was counted a few times. The rearrangement links TRBV12-3 or TRBV12-4 to TRBJ2-1; 15 bases agree with TRBD2. This CDR3 spans 14 amino acids. The trim removed 6 bases at V and 8 bases at J, leaving 2 bases unmatched. CDR3: CASSGLAGGYEQFF. CDR3 DNA sequence: TGTGCCAGCAGCGGACTAGCGGGAGGGTATGAGCAGTTCTTC.

This clonotype was counted between two and nine times. The V and J genes are TRBV28 and TRBJ2-1, with 10 bases fitting TRBD2. The V segment lost 4 bases and the J segment 4 bases; nucleotides outside the gene matches: 7. The germline CDR1 and CDR2 sequences are MDHEN and SYDVKM. This CDR3 has 16 amino acids. CDR3 residues: CASSSSASGSYNEQFF. DNA for the CDR3: TGTGCCAGCAGTTCTTCCGCTAGCGGGAGTTACAATGAGCAGTTCTTC.

The rearrangement joins TRBV12-3 or TRBV12-4 to TRBJ1-1; no firm D call. Trimming stripped 6 bases from V and 3 bases from J, with 11 bases between. This CDR3 comprises 13 residues. DNA for the CDR3: TGTGCCAGCAGCTGGAATGGGGACACTGAAGCTTTCTTT. Translation: CASSWNGDTEAFF.